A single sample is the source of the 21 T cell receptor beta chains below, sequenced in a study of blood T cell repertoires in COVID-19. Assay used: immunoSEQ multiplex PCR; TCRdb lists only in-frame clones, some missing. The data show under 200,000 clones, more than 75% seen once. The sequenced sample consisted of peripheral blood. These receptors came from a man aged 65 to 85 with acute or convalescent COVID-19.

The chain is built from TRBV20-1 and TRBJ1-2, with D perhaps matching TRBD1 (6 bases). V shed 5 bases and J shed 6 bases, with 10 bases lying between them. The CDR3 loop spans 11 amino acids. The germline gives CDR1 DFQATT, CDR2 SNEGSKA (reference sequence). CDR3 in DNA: TGCAGTGCTGCAGGGGCCGATGGCTACACCTTC. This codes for CSAAGADGYTF.

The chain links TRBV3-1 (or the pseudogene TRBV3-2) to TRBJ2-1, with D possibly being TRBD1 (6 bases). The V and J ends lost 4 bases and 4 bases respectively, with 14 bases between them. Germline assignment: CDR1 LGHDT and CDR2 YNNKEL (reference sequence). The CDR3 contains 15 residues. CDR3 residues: CASSPIGTTYNEQFF. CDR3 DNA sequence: TGTGCCAGCAGCCCCATCGGGACAACTTACAATGAGCAGTTCTTC.

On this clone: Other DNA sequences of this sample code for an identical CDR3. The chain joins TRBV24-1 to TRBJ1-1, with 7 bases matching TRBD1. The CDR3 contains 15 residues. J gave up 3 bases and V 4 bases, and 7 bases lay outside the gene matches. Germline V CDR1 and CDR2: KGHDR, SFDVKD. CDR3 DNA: TGTGCCACCAGTGACCCCCGCCAGGGGGACACTGAAGCTTTCTTT. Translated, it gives CATSDPRQGDTEAFF.

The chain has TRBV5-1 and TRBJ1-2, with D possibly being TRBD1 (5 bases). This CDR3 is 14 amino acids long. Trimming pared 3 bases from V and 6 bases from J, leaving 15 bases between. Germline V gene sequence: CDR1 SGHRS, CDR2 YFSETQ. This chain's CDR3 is CASSWNPQGDGYTF. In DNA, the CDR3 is TGCGCCAGCAGCTGGAATCCTCAGGGCGATGGCTACACCTTC.

CDR3 residues: CASSHEGGGGPNTGELFF. The CDR3, as DNA: TGTGCCAGCAGCCACGAAGGGGGGGGAGGACCGAACACCGGGGAGCTGTTTTTT. V usage is TRBV4-2 and J usage is TRBJ2-2; possibly TRBD2 for D (7 bases). There are 18 residues in the CDR3. The germline gives CDR1 LGHNA, CDR2 YNFKEQ. V was cut by 3 bases and J by 0 bases, with 17 bases left in between.

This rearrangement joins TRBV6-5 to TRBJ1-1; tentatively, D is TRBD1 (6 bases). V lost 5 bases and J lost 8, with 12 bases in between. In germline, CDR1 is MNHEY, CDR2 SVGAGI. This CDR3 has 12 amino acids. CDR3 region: CASSTPDREAFF. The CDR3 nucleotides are TGTGCCAGCAGTACCCCCGACAGGGAAGCTTTCTTT.

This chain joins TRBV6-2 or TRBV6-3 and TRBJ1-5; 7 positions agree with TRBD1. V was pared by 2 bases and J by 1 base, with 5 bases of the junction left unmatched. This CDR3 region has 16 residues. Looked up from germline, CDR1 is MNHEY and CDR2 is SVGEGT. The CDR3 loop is CASSYLWDRSNQPQHF. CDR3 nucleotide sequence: TGTGCCAGCAGTTACCTATGGGACAGAAGCAATCAGCCCCAGCATTTT.

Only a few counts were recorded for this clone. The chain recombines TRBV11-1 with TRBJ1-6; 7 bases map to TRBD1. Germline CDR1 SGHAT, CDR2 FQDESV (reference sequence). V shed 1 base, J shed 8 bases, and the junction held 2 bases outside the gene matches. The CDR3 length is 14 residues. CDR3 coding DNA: TGTGCCAGCAGCTTAGACAGGGGCTATTCACCCCTCCACTTT. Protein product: CASSLDRGYSPLHF.

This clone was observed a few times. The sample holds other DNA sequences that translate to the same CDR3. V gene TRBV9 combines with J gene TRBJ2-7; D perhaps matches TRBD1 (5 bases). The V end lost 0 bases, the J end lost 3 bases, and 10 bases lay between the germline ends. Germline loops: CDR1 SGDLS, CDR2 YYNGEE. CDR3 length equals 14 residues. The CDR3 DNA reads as TGTGCCAGCAGCGTAGCAGGACAAAGCTACGAGCAGTACTTC. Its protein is CASSVAGQSYEQYF.

CDR3 protein: CASRVESPNSPLHF. In DNA, the CDR3 is TGTGCCAGCCGCGTCGAATCGCCAAATTCACCCCTCCACTTT. The chain combines TRBV2 with TRBJ1-6; no clear D gene. Trimming removed 8 bases from V and 7 bases from J, with 15 bases in between. This CDR3 is built from 14 residues. The germline V gene encodes CDR1 SNHLY and CDR2 FYNNEI.

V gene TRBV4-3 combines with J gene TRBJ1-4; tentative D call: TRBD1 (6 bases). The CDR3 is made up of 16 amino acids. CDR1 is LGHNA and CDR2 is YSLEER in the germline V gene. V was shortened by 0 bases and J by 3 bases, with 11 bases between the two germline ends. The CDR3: CASSQDWEGANEKLFF. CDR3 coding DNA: TGCGCCAGCAGCCAAGATTGGGAGGGGGCTAATGAAAAACTGTTTTTT.

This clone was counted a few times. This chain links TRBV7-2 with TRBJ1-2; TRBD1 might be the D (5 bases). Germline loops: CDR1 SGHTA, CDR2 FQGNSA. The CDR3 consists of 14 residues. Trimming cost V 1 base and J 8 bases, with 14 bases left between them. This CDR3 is CASSLVGLQGGYTF. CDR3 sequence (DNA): TGTGCCAGCAGCTTAGTCGGCCTTCAGGGAGGCTACACCTTC.

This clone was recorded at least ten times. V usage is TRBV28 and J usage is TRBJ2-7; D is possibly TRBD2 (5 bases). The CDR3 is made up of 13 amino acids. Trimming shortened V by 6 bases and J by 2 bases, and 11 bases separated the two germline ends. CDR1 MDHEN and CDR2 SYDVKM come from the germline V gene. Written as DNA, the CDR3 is TGTGCCAGCAGGGGAGATATGGCCTACGAGCAGTACTTC. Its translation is CASRGDMAYEQYF.

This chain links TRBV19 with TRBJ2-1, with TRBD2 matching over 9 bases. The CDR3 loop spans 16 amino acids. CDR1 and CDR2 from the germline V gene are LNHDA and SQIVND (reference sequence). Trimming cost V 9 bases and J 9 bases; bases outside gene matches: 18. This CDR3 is CASKLRGGGRASEQFF. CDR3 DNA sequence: TGTGCCAGCAAACTCAGGGGTGGCGGGAGGGCCAGTGAGCAGTTCTTC.

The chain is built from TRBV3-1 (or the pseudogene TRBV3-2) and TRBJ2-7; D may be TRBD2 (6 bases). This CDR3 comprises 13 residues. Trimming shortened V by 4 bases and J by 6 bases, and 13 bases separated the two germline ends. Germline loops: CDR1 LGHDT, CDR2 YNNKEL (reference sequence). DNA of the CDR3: TGTGCCAGCAGCCTATCGGGACTCGGCGAGCAGTACTTC. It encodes CASSLSGLGEQYF.

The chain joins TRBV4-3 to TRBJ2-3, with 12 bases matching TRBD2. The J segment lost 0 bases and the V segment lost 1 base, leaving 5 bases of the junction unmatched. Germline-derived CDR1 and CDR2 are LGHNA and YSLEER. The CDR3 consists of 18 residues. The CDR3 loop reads CASSQARLAGVSTDTQYF. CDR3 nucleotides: TGCGCCAGCAGCCAAGCGAGACTAGCGGGGGTGAGCACAGATACGCAGTATTTT.

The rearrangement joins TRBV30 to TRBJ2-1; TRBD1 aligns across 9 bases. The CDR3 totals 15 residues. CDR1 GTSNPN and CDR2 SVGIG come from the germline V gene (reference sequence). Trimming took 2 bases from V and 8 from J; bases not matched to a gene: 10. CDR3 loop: CAWSYLGQGRYEQFF. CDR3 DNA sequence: TGTGCCTGGAGTTACTTGGGACAGGGAAGGTATGAGCAGTTCTTC.

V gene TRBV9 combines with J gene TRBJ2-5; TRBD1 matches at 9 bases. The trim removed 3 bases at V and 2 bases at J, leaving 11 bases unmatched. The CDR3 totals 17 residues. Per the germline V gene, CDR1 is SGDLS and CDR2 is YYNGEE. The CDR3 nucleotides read TGTGCCAGCAGCGCTATTTGTGGGGACAGGGTTCAAGAGACCCAGTACTTC. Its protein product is CASSAICGDRVQETQYF.

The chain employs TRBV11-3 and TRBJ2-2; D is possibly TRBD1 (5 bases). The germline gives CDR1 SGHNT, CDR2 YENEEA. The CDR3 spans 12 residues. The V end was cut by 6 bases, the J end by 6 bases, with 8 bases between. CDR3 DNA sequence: TGTGCCAGCAGAGGGGTTTCCGGGGAGCTGTTTTTT. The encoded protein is CASRGVSGELFF.

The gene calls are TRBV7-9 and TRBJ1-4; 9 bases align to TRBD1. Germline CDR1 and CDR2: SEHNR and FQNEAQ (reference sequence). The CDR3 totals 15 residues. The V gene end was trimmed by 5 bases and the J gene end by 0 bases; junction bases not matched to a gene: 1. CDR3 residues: CASSDRGATNEKLFF. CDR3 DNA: TGTGCCAGCAGCGACAGGGGGGCAACTAATGAAAAACTGTTTTTT.

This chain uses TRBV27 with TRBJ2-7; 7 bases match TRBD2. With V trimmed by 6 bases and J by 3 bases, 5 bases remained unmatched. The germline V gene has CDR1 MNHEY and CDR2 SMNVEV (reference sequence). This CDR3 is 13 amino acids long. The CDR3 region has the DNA TGTGCCAGCAGCAAGCGGGGTAACTACGAGCAGTACTTC. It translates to CASSKRGNYEQYF.